The rows below give T cell receptor beta chains drawn from one sample of a study of T cell repertoires and leukemia-associated antigens. TCRdb re-analysed the 5' RACE reads in MiXCR, keeping a single row per CDR3 protein. The data contain about 11,000 distinct CDR3 sequences, less than 45% of them singletons. These receptors have no identified antigens. The sample was CD3+ T cells sorted from blood and cultured. These receptors all come from a female donor in good health. Both conserved end residues are part of each CDR3. The size of a clone is reported for some rows only, either as once, few or many, or as a class for expanded clones.

clone_size j_call v_call cdr3_aa
NA TRBJ2-2 TRBV5-1 CASSPTGGSTGEPFF
NA TRBJ2-1 TRBV7-8 CASSLWTYNEQFF
medium-sized TRBJ2-1 TRBV25-1 CASSPFEGRLDNEQFF
NA TRBJ2-6 TRBV15 CATSSPPRSGANVLTF
few TRBJ1-4 TRBV20-1 CSARDRRQGLLFF
few TRBJ2-4 TRBV25-1 CASSGGTSGSLAKNIQYF
NA TRBJ2-1 TRBV20-1 CSAREPAGGASSEQFF
NA TRBJ2-5 TRBV29-1 CSVGGRQETQYF
medium-sized TRBJ1-6 TRBV7-9 CASSPVGGSSYNSPLHF
NA TRBJ2-1 TRBV9 CASSGTGTDHNEQFF